What follows is one T cell receptor beta chain and its context. Its antigen is not identified. Libraries were prepared by immunoSEQ multiplex PCR; TCRdb keeps only in-frame clonotypes and omits some of them. Of tens of thousands of clones listed, 84% were seen once; the top ten hold about 4%. This specimen belongs to a study of a mutant IDH1 vaccine in newly diagnosed glioma. At the level of the study: Therapy received beforehand was radiotherapy, temozolomide, or both, with most patients given both.

Sample time point: week 35, safety follow-up. One vaccine dose held 300 ug of mutant IDH1 20-mer peptide and came with topical imiquimod. Eight vaccine doses were administered to patients at weeks 1, 3, 5, 7, 11, 15, 19 and 23. With 0 bases clipped from V and 1 base from J, the junction kept 3 bases outside the gene matches. Germline assignment: CDR1 SGHNT and CDR2 YYREEE (reference sequence). The CDR3 is 15 amino acids. The input for sequencing was PBMCs, taken from a glioma patient whose treatment included an IDH1 peptide vaccine. The rearrangement uses TRBV5-4 and TRBJ2-7; 8 bases map to TRBD1. This receptor was identified in a man aged 30 to 45 with glioma. CDR3 sequence reads: CASSLGDRTSYEQYF. CDR3 coding DNA: TGTGCCAGCAGCTTGGGGGACAGGACATCCTACGAGCAGTACTTC.